This T cell receptor beta chain stems from a study of blood T cell repertoires in COVID-19. V lost 4 bases to trimming and J lost 7 bases; unmatched junction nucleotides: 7. The CDR3 loop spans 14 amino acids. Germline loops: CDR1 SGHAT, CDR2 FQNNGV. This study enrolled people aged about 18 to 90 from about two dozen US geographic areas. Libraries were prepared by immunoSEQ multiplex PCR; TCRdb keeps only in-frame clonotypes and omits some of them. The sample yields more than 300,000 clones, 86% seen once. Specimen: PBMCs or T cells enriched from blood (not recorded which). This chain joins TRBV11-2 and TRBJ2-1, with TRBD2 matching over 7 bases. The sequence was obtained from a woman between 18 and 29 years old who had recovered from COVID-19. The CDR3 protein is CASSSQAGWNEQFF. In DNA form, the CDR3 reads TGTGCCAGCAGCTCTCAAGCGGGGTGGAATGAGCAGTTCTTC. Supplemented by reference TRBV11-2 and TRBJ2-1, the full variable domain reads EAGVAQSPRYKIIEKRQSVAFWCNPISGHATLYWYQQILGQGPKLLIQFQNNGVVDDSQLPKDRFSAERLKGVDSTLKIQPAKLEDSAVYLCASSSQAGWNEQFFGPGTRLTVL.